This T cell receptor beta chain was recorded in a study of shared clonotypes between healthy human individuals. Overall study: Per donor, three plates held CD4 naive cells, three held CD4 memory, two held CD8 naive and one held CD8 memory.

At a deep level, the assay was run. Produced via immunoSEQ multiplex PCR; TCRdb's table is partial and in-frame only. The table lists some 1,900,000 clones, about 95% of them singletons. On this clone itself: Antigen: not known. Other DNA variants within this sample encode the same CDR3.

Broader study findings: A generally larger estimated richness was seen in naive subsets than in memory subsets.

Naive CD8 cells were CD45RO-negative, positively selected for CCR7, excluding terminally differentiated effector memory CD45RA+ cells. Only Caucasian adults living in Nashville, Tennessee served as donors. Sequencing input: naive CD8+ T cells sorted from blood. The source is a man aged 18 to 29 in good health.

The CDR3 bases are TGTGCCAGCAGCTTGTCAGGGAACTACGAGCAGTACTTC. Its translation is CASSLSGNYEQYF. The J gene is TRBJ2-7, the V gene TRBV7-9; D possibly corresponds to TRBD1 (5 bases). CDR3 size: 13 residues. Germline loops: CDR1 SEHNR, CDR2 FQNEAQ (reference sequence). V was cut by 3 bases and J by 3 bases, with 9 bases left in between.